This T cell receptor (beta chain) was identified in a study of multiple sclerosis patients with progressive multifocal leukoencephalopathy. The study's findings and limits: Most PML patients had lower entropy, suggesting less diverse TRB repertoires. PML-onset expanded TRB clones were detectable before and during natalizumab therapy.

Specified time point: time of PML onset. All patients had prior interferon beta, and all PML patients were female. Worth noting for this clone: Its target is unknown.

This CDR3 comprises 12 residues. The germline CDR1 and CDR2 sequences are SGHTA and FQGNSA. The V gene lost 2 bases and the J gene lost 5 bases, with 5 bases spanning the gap. Sequencing used immunoSEQ multiplex PCR; TCRdb keeps in-frame clones, though not all of them. The sample has about 31,000 clones, approximately 90% seen once. This sequence originates from a woman in her thirties or forties with progressive multifocal leukoencephalopathy. Sequences were derived from PBMCs, sampled from a patient treated with natalizumab. The rearrangement links TRBV7-2 to TRBJ2-3; D remains unclear. CDR3 DNA sequence: TGTGCCAGCAGCTTATCGGTAGATACGCAGTATTTT. Its protein is CASSLSVDTQYF.